The T cell receptor (beta chain) under discussion was sequenced for a study of T cells after somatic rescue of genetic block. Some clones are missing from TCRdb's copy, which holds only in-frame ones; the method was immunoSEQ multiplex PCR. The sample yields 68,000 or so clones, around 92% seen once. Germline V gene sequence: CDR1 MNHEY, CDR2 SMNVEV (reference sequence). V dropped 4 bases and J dropped 5 bases, with 20 bases sitting between them. The CDR3 has 17 residues. This receptor was taken from a man in his forties. The sequenced sample was peripheral blood mononuclear cells (PBMCs). This chain connects TRBV27 to TRBJ2-2, with D possibly matching TRBD1 (6 bases). The CDR3 DNA follows: TGTGCCAGCAGTTCCTCACAGGGATTAATGGTGACCGGGGAGCTGTTTTTT. This codes for CASSSSQGLMVTGELFF.